A single sample gave rise to the 21 T cell receptor beta chains below, sequenced in a study of blood T cell repertoires in COVID-19. TCRdb keeps only in-frame clones here, not all; method: immunoSEQ multiplex PCR. This table has some 90,000 clones, over 70% appearing once. The sample taken for sequencing was peripheral blood. These receptors were taken from a man between 60 and 70 years old with acute or convalescent COVID-19.

The chain carries TRBV7-2 and TRBJ1-2; TRBD1 matches 11 bases. Unmatched junction bases numbered 6, after V lost 5 bases and J lost 7 bases. The CDR3 has 14 residues. Germline CDR1 reads SGHTA; CDR2 reads FQGNSA. DNA of the CDR3: TGTGCCAGCAGCGGCGGACAGGGGGCAGGTGGCTACACCTTC. It codes for CASSGGQGAGGYTF.

The CDR3 DNA reads as TGTGCCAGCAGTCGGGACATTTACGGAGATGAAAAACTGTTTTTT. Amino acids: CASSRDIYGDEKLFF. The chain joins TRBV6-5 to TRBJ1-4, with D possibly TRBD1 on 6 matching bases. This CDR3 is built from 15 residues. The germline V gene has CDR1 MNHEY and CDR2 SVGAGI. Trimming took 5 bases from V and 6 from J, leaving 16 bases between them.

The chain combines TRBV3-1 (or the pseudogene TRBV3-2) with TRBJ2-6; TRBD1 is a possible D gene (6 bases). Germline assignment: CDR1 LGHDT and CDR2 YNNKEL (reference sequence). V lost 4 bases and J 1 base, leaving 17 bases between the germline ends. The CDR3 loop spans 18 amino acids. CDR3 coding DNA: TGTGCCAGCAGCCGAAGACAGGAGGCGAGTTCTGGGGCCAACGTCCTGACTTTC. Amino acid sequence: CASSRRQEASSGANVLTF.

Only a few counts were recorded for this clone. The chain is built from TRBV28 and TRBJ2-7; 8 bases agree with TRBD2. Germline CDR1 MDHEN, CDR2 SYDVKM. With 5 bases clipped from V and 3 bases from J, the junction kept 12 bases outside the gene matches. The CDR3 is 16 residues long. The CDR3, as DNA: TGTGCCAGCAGTCCCACACCGGGACTAGGGGTCTACGAGCAGTACTTC. The encoded protein is CASSPTPGLGVYEQYF.

The chain carries TRBV6-5 and TRBJ2-7; TRBD2 matches at 7 bases. This CDR3 has 15 residues. Germline lookup yields CDR1 MNHEY and CDR2 SVGAGI. V shed 0 bases and J 3 bases; nucleotides not matched to a gene: 5. The CDR3 here is CASSYSSPSGYEQYF. CDR3 coding DNA: TGTGCCAGCAGTTACTCGAGTCCTAGCGGCTACGAGCAGTACTTC.

This chain links TRBV7-2 with TRBJ2-6, with TRBD2 as a possible D gene (5 bases). Germline-derived CDR1 and CDR2 are SGHTA and FQGNSA. V lost 6 bases to trimming and J lost 2 bases, with 11 bases between them. The CDR3 covers 15 residues. The CDR3 DNA reads TGTGCCAGCAGTTATGACGGGGCTGGGGCCAACGTCCTGACTTTC. It translates to CASSYDGAGANVLTF.

The rearrangement uses TRBV4-1 and TRBJ2-3; D gene uncertain. Trimming cost V 2 bases and J 0 bases, with 9 bases left between them. CDR3 length equals 15 residues. CDR1 and CDR2 (germline): MGHRA, YSYEKL. The CDR3 DNA reads TGCGCCAGCAGCCAAACAGAGATCAGCACAGATACGCAGTATTTT. Its translation is CASSQTEISTDTQYF.

The chain employs TRBV19 and TRBJ1-5; D might be TRBD1 (5 bases). The V and J ends lost 0 bases and 6 bases respectively, with 12 bases between them. CDR1 LNHDA and CDR2 SQIVND come from the germline V gene (reference sequence). The CDR3 is made up of 15 amino acids. Written as DNA, the CDR3 is TGTGCCAGTAGTATAGAGGGGCTCTGGAGTCAGCCCCAGCATTTT. This encodes CASSIEGLWSQPQHF.

V gene TRBV10-3 combines with J gene TRBJ2-5; 8 bases fit TRBD1. The V segment lost 3 bases and the J segment 5 bases; nucleotides outside the gene matches: 5. The CDR3 has 14 residues. Germline CDR1 and CDR2: ENHRY and SYGVKD. Written as DNA, the CDR3 is TGTGCCATCAGTGAAGACAGGGGACGTGAGACCCAGTACTTC. As protein: CAISEDRGRETQYF.

In its sample, this clone was seen once. The rearrangement uses TRBV5-1 and TRBJ1-3; D is uncertain. This CDR3 has 17 residues. Trimming left V 0 bases short and J 1 base short, with 14 bases between. The germline CDR1 and CDR2 sequences are SGHRS and YFSETQ. This CDR3 is CASSLAQAFSSGNTIYF. CDR3 coding DNA: TGCGCCAGCAGCTTGGCCCAAGCCTTCTCTTCTGGAAACACCATATATTTT.

This clone is medium-sized in the sample. CDR3 bases: TGTGCCAGCAGACCGGGACAGATTAGCAATCAGCCCCAGCATTTT. Its translation: CASRPGQISNQPQHF. The V gene is TRBV6-5, the J gene TRBJ1-5; TRBD1 matches at 7 bases. Germline loops: CDR1 MNHEY, CDR2 SVGAGI. The ends lost 6 bases at V and 0 bases at J; junction bases unmatched: 5. This CDR3 region has 15 residues.

CDR3 nucleotide sequence: TGTGCCAGCAGCCCCCGTAGAGTTGGCAGGGGGCTGAACACCGGGGAGCTGTTTTTT. This encodes CASSPRRVGRGLNTGELFF. The rearrangement links TRBV9 to TRBJ2-2, with 8 bases matching TRBD1. Looked up from germline, CDR1 is SGDLS and CDR2 is YYNGEE. V was clipped by 4 bases and J by 1 base; unmatched bases: 15. CDR3 size: 19 residues. Using reference TRBV9 and TRBJ2-2 for the parts outside the CDR3, the full variable domain is DSGVTQTPKHLITATGQRVTLRCSPRSGDLSVYWYQQSLDQGLQFLIQYYNGEERAKGNILERFSAQQFPDLHSELNLSSLELGDSALYFCASSPRRVGRGLNTGELFFGEGSRLTVL.

CDR3 loop: CASSLRGQRGANEQYF. The CDR3 nucleotides read TGTGCCAGCAGCTTAAGGGGGCAGCGGGGGGCCAACGAGCAGTACTTC. V usage is TRBV7-2 and J usage is TRBJ2-7, with 9 positions matching TRBD2. The germline V gene has CDR1 SGHTA and CDR2 FQGNSA. The J segment lost 5 bases and the V segment lost 2 bases, leaving 10 bases of the junction unmatched. This CDR3 region has 16 residues.

The rearrangement joins TRBV5-6 to TRBJ1-2, with a possible D match to TRBD1 (6 bases). V gave up 4 bases and J gave up 7 bases, with 23 bases separating them. The CDR3 spans 16 residues. Per the germline V gene, CDR1 is SGHDT and CDR2 is YYEEEE. The CDR3: CASSTRQVSPHRGYTF. Here the CDR3 DNA reads TGTGCCAGCAGCACAAGACAGGTTAGCCCTCACCGTGGCTACACCTTC.

J is TRBJ1-6 and V is TRBV5-8; 11 bases agree with TRBD1. This CDR3 comprises 15 residues. Trimming at V came to 3 bases and at J to 13 bases, leaving 9 bases not matched to a gene. Per the germline V gene, CDR1 is SGHTS and CDR2 is YDEGEE. The CDR3 is CASSSDRGRRDPLHF. The CDR3 DNA reads as TGTGCCAGCAGCTCGGACAGGGGGCGCAGGGATCCCCTCCACTTT.

The chain uses TRBV20-1 and TRBJ2-7, with D perhaps matching TRBD1 (5 bases). This CDR3 spans 13 amino acids. CDR1 and CDR2 (germline): DFQATT, SNEGSKA (reference sequence). Trimming removed 3 bases from V and 1 base from J, with 10 bases in between. The chain's CDR3 is CSASPDSSYEQYF. CDR3 DNA sequence: TGCAGTGCTAGTCCCGACAGTTCCTACGAGCAGTACTTC.

This chain uses TRBV6-5 with TRBJ2-5; 7 positions match TRBD1. CDR3 length equals 14 residues. V lost 7 bases to trimming and J lost 4 bases; unmatched junction nucleotides: 9. CDR1 is MNHEY, CDR2 SVGAGI, per germline. CDR3 residues: CASINRGAVETQYF. CDR3 bases: TGTGCCAGCATCAACAGGGGAGCCGTAGAGACCCAGTACTTC.

The chain is built from TRBV4-1 and TRBJ2-7; 9 nucleotides align to TRBD1. Germline CDR1 MGHRA, CDR2 YSYEKL. This CDR3 comprises 17 residues. With 3 bases clipped from V and 3 bases from J, the junction kept 12 bases outside the gene matches. The CDR3 nucleotides are TGCGCCAGCAGCCAGGGGTGGTTGGGACAGGGAGGCTACGAGCAGTACTTC. It specifies CASSQGWLGQGGYEQYF.

V and J are TRBV6-2 or TRBV6-3 and TRBJ1-5; 7 nucleotides align to TRBD1. The V gene end was trimmed by 6 bases and the J gene end by 2 bases; junction bases not matched to a gene: 10. Germline-derived CDR1 and CDR2 are MNHEY and SVGEGT. The CDR3 sequence is 16 residues long. In DNA, the CDR3 is TGTGCCAGCAGCAAAGACGGACAGGTAGGCAATCAGCCCCAGCATTTT. Translation gives CASSKDGQVGNQPQHF.

The chain links TRBV3-1 (or the pseudogene TRBV3-2) to TRBJ1-2, with 7 bases aligning to TRBD1. With 0 bases clipped from V and 8 bases from J, the junction kept 6 bases outside the gene matches. Germline loops: CDR1 LGHDT, CDR2 YNNKEL (reference sequence). CDR3 size: 14 residues. The CDR3 sequence: CASSQDRDRGGYTF. The CDR3 region has the DNA TGTGCCAGCAGCCAAGACCGGGACAGAGGGGGCTACACCTTC.

V and J are TRBV9 and TRBJ2-2; D uncertain. This CDR3 comprises 13 residues. CDR1 is SGDLS and CDR2 is YYNGEE in the germline V gene. The V gene lost 1 base and the J gene lost 7 bases, with 8 bases spanning the gap. The CDR3 protein is CASSVRGNGELFF. In nucleotides, the CDR3 is TGTGCCAGCAGCGTAAGAGGCAACGGGGAGCTGTTTTTT.